This TCR beta chain was captured by sequencing in a study of TIL therapy for anti-PD-1-resistant metastatic lung cancer. In the study overall: Most patients had lung adenocarcinoma. Whole-study findings and limits: Treatment-naive, never-smoker and oncogene-addicted patients were overrepresented in this highly selected cohort.

The libraries were made with immunoSEQ v3. Sequencing depth was 1.5 million to 2 million read pairs for survey level, about 5-6 million for deep. Data came from immunoSEQ multiplex PCR; TCRdb stores just in-frame clones and leaves some out. Here the sample spans some 20,000 clones, over 75% being singletons. The CDR3 extends over 13 amino acids. Germline V gene lookup returns CDR1 SGHNT and CDR2 YENEEA. Trimming stripped 3 bases from V and 1 base from J, with 6 bases between. Concerning this clone: What it binds is not known.

Indicated time point: pre-treatment sample, taken before nivolumab and TIL therapy. The receptor's source is a person aged 25 to 85 with non-small cell lung cancer. The specimen comprised blood, sampled at baseline. V gene TRBV11-3 combines with J gene TRBJ1-1; D gene unclear. The chain's CDR3 is CASSFTENTEAFF. The CDR3 DNA is TGTGCCAGCAGCTTTACCGAGAACACTGAAGCTTTCTTT. The whole variable domain, remainder taken from reference TRBV11-3 and TRBJ1-1, is EAGVVQSPRYKIIEKKQPVAFWCNPISGHNTLYWYLQNLGQGPELLIRYENEEAVDDSQLPKDRFSAERLKGVDSTLKIQPAELGDSAVYLCASSFTENTEAFFGQGTRLTVV.